Presented here are 15 T cell receptor beta chains from one specimen sequenced in a study of spatial heterogeneity in lung cancer. Points from the study as a whole: Tumor mutation counts were tracked by expanded intratumoral alpha and beta TCR counts.

The time point denotes: sample taken at primary tumor resection. TCRdb used MiXCR to reprocess the 5' RACE reads, holding one entry per CDR3 protein. The table includes roughly 28,000 distinct CDR3 sequences, less than 9% detected once. These TCRs are of unknown antigen specificity. Material: lung tumor tissue, obtained at surgery. These receptors were taken from a male donor with early-stage non-small cell lung cancer.

This clonotype has at least ten counts. The genes are TRBV9 and TRBJ2-6, with 9 bases that match TRBD1. V was pared by 3 bases and J by 1 base, with 8 bases of the junction left unmatched. The V gene's germline CDR1 is SGDLS and CDR2 YYNGEE. The CDR3 runs to 18 residues. CDR3 nucleotide sequence: TGTGCCAGCAGCGGAAGGGACAGGGTGATTTCTGGGGCCAACGTCCTGACTTTC. Translating it yields CASSGRDRVISGANVLTF.

This clonotype has at least ten counts. The rearrangement uses TRBV2 and TRBJ2-1; TRBD1 aligns across 8 bases. The germline gives CDR1 SNHLY, CDR2 FYNNEI. CDR3 length equals 14 residues. The CDR3, as DNA: TGTGCACGGAGGGAGACAGGGGCCCTCAATGAGCAGTTCTTC. Its translation: CARRETGALNEQFF.

This clonotype was detected ten times or more. The CDR3 DNA reads TGTGCCAGCAGTGAGACCCCGAAGAAAACGCAGTATTTT. Its translation: CASSETPKKTQYF. This chain uses TRBV25-1 with TRBJ2-3; unclear D gene. V was cut by 3 bases and J by 9 bases, with 13 bases left in between. The CDR3 runs to 13 residues. In germline, CDR1 is MGHDK, CDR2 SYGVNS.

This clonotype was recorded at least ten times. The chain is built from TRBV2 and TRBJ1-6; maybe TRBD1 (5 bases). Looked up from germline, CDR1 is SNHLY and CDR2 is FYNNEI. Trimming removed 5 bases at V and 18 bases at J, with 23 bases between. The CDR3 has 14 residues. CDR3 sequence reads: CASSSGTQAWGHHF. CDR3 sequence (DNA): TGTGCCAGCAGTTCCGGGACGCAGGCTTGGGGTCACCACTTT.

This clonotype was found a few times. This chain uses TRBV5-1 with TRBJ2-2, with D unresolved. Germline values: CDR1 SGHRS, CDR2 YFSETQ. V lost 0 bases to trimming and J lost 3 bases, with 6 bases between them. The CDR3 is 14 amino acids. The chain's CDR3 is CASSLGPDTGELFF. CDR3 DNA: TGCGCCAGCAGCTTGGGGCCTGACACCGGGGAGCTGTTTTTT.

This clonotype showed up many times. The rearrangement links TRBV6-2 or TRBV6-3 to TRBJ2-3; possibly TRBD1 for D (5 bases). Germline values: CDR1 MNHEY, CDR2 SVGEGT. V lost 5 bases to trimming and J lost 5 bases, with 23 bases between them. The CDR3 consists of 17 residues. CDR3 loop: CASSTGLDAGTGDTQYF. In DNA form, the CDR3 reads TGTGCCAGCAGTACGGGCCTGGATGCAGGTACAGGAGATACGCAGTATTTT.

Only a few counts were recorded for this clonotype. The CDR3 here is CASSRANYGYTF. DNA of the CDR3: TGTGCCAGCAGCCGGGCCAACTATGGCTACACCTTC. The chain combines TRBV7-2 with TRBJ1-2; no definite D call. Deletions cut 5 bases from V and 2 bases from J, with 6 bases between. The CDR3 runs to 12 residues. Germline V gives CDR1 SGHTA, CDR2 FQGNSA.

This clonotype was detected many times. The genes are TRBV7-2 and TRBJ1-3; no firm D call. The CDR3 spans 15 residues. Germline V gives CDR1 SGHTA, CDR2 FQGNSA. Trimming left V 5 bases short and J 0 bases short, with 11 bases between. DNA for the CDR3: TGTGCCAGCAGCCAACTCAAGGGCTCTGGAAACACCATATATTTT. Its translation is CASSQLKGSGNTIYF. The whole variable domain, remainder taken from reference TRBV7-2 and TRBJ1-3, is GAGVSQSPSNKVTEKGKDVELRCDPISGHTALYWYRQSLGQGLEFLIYFQGNSAPDKSGLPSDRFSAERTGGSVSTLTIQRTQQEDSAVYLCASSQLKGSGNTIYFGEGSWLTVV.

This chain joins TRBV7-9 and TRBJ2-5, with 7 nucleotides matching TRBD2. The CDR3 runs to 13 residues. Germline loops: CDR1 SEHNR, CDR2 FQNEAQ (reference sequence). V trimming: 3 bases; J trimming: 4 bases; junction bases outside the gene matches: 2. CDR3 loop: CASSLGRGETQYF. The CDR3 coding sequence is TGTGCCAGCAGCTTGGGGAGGGGAGAGACCCAGTACTTC.

This chain joins TRBV7-2 and TRBJ2-5; D is possibly TRBD1 or TRBD2 (6 bases each). Deletions cut 2 bases from V and 8 bases from J, with 18 bases between. CDR1 is SGHTA, CDR2 FQGNSA, per germline. The CDR3 is 15 amino acids. The CDR3 protein is CASSLKGGPRFTQYF. CDR3 nucleotides: TGTGCCAGCAGCTTAAAGGGGGGTCCTCGATTTACCCAGTACTTC. Drawing the rest from reference TRBV7-2 and TRBJ2-5, the complete variable domain is GAGVSQSPSNKVTEKGKDVELRCDPISGHTALYWYRQSLGQGLEFLIYFQGNSAPDKSGLPSDRFSAERTGGSVSTLTIQRTQQEDSAVYLCASSLKGGPRFTQYFGPGTRLLVL.

This clonotype is medium-sized within its sample. The chain couples TRBV29-1 to TRBJ2-3; D possibly corresponds to TRBD2 (5 bases). The ends were cut back, 8 bases at V and 1 base at J, with 13 bases in the middle. This CDR3 region has 13 residues. Per germline, CDR1 SQVTM and CDR2 ANQGSEA. This chain's CDR3 is CSSPGSGTDTQYF. For the CDR3, the DNA is TGCAGCTCCCCGGGGTCGGGCACAGATACGCAGTATTTT.

This clonotype was recorded many times. This chain joins TRBV29-1 and TRBJ1-3, with no clear D. Trimming shortened V by 2 bases and J by 4 bases, and 3 bases separated the two germline ends. Germline CDR1 reads SQVTM; CDR2 reads ANQGSEA. This CDR3 comprises 11 residues. The CDR3 DNA reads TGCAGCGTTGAATTGGGAAACACCATATATTTT. Amino acids: CSVELGNTIYF. The variable domain in full, with the rest retrieved from reference TRBV29-1 and TRBJ1-3, is SAVISQKPSRDICQRGTSLTIQCQVDSQVTMMFWYRQQPGQSLTLIATANQGSEATYESGFVIDKFPISRPNLTFSTLTVSNMSPEDSSIYLCSVELGNTIYFGEGSWLTVV.

The table lists this clonotype with many counts. This chain connects TRBV18 to TRBJ2-1; 9 nucleotides line up with TRBD2. Germline trimming cut 4 bases from V and 5 bases from J; bases unmatched to any gene: 6. This CDR3 is 15 amino acids long. Germline V gene lookup returns CDR1 KGHSH and CDR2 LQKENI. The CDR3 DNA is TGTGCCAGCTCACATCCAGCGGGGGGCCACAATGAGCAGTTCTTC. It yields the protein CASSHPAGGHNEQFF.

The V call is TRBV6-2 or TRBV6-3, the J call TRBJ1-1; no clear D. Between the trimmed V and J ends, which lost 0 bases and 4 bases, there was a span of 6 bases. CDR1 is MNHEY and CDR2 is SVGEGT in the germline V gene. The CDR3 is 13 amino acids. The CDR3 sequence: CASSYSTVTEAFF. The CDR3 DNA is TGTGCCAGCAGTTACTCGACGGTCACTGAAGCTTTCTTT.

CDR3 in DNA: TGTGCCAGCAGTCCCTCGGGAGCGGGGGGATGGGTCGGGGAGCTGTTTTTT. Protein: CASSPSGAGGWVGELFF. The chain couples TRBV12-3 or TRBV12-4 to TRBJ2-2, with 9 positions matching TRBD2. The CDR3 is made up of 17 amino acids. V lost 5 bases and J lost 7; bases outside the gene matches: 14.